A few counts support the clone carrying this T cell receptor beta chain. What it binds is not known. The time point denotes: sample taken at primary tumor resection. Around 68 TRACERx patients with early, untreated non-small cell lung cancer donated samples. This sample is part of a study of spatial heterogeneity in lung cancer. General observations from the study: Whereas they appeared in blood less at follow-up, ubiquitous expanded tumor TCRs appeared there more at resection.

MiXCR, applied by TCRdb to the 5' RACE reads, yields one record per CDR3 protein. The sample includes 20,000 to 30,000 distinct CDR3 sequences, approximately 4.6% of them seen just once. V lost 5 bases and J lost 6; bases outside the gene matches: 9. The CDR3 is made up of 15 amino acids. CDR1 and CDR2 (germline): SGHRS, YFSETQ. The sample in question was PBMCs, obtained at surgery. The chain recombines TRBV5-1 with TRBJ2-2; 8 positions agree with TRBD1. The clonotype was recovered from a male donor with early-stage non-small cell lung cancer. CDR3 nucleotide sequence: TGCGCCAGCAGGCGGGACAGGCCTTACGCCGGGGAGCTGTTTTTT. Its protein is CASRRDRPYAGELFF.